The 17 T cell receptor beta chains below were found in one sample sequenced in a study of blood T cell repertoires in COVID-19. The table came from immunoSEQ multiplex PCR; TCRdb's copy has only in-frame clones and leaves some out. The sample holds 50,000 to 65,000 clones, around 93% seen once. Sequenced sample: peripheral blood. These receptors came from a man aged 45-60 years with acute or convalescent COVID-19.

This chain connects TRBV5-8 to TRBJ1-2; 9 bases are shared with TRBD1. This CDR3 comprises 17 residues. CDR1 and CDR2 from the germline V gene are SGHTS and YDEGEE. With V trimmed by 0 bases and J by 1 base, 7 bases remained unmatched. CDR3 sequence (DNA): TGTGCCAGCAGCTTGGGCGGGACAGGGTTATTTAACTATGGCTACACCTTC. Its translation is CASSLGGTGLFNYGYTF.

The V gene is TRBV18, the J gene TRBJ1-2; D unresolved. Trimming shortened V by 3 bases and J by 6 bases, and 11 bases separated the two germline ends. Germline CDR1 KGHSH, CDR2 LQKENI. This CDR3 has 13 amino acids. This CDR3 reads CASSPPQNHGYTF. The CDR3, as DNA: TGTGCCAGCTCACCTCCCCAGAACCATGGCTACACCTTC.

This clone was counted a few times. The chain is built from TRBV6-5 and TRBJ2-7; TRBD1 agrees at 7 bases. V dropped 2 bases and J dropped 3; count of bases not matched to a gene: 7. The CDR3 covers 15 residues. Germline CDR1 is MNHEY and CDR2 is SVGAGI. CDR3 loop: CASSYARDRGYEQYF. Written as DNA, the CDR3 is TGTGCCAGCAGTTACGCCCGGGACAGAGGCTACGAGCAGTACTTC.

The J gene is TRBJ1-2, the V gene TRBV7-6; 7 bases fit TRBD1. V shed 5 bases, J shed 0 bases, and the junction held 6 bases outside the gene matches. There are 15 residues in the CDR3. Germline values: CDR1 SGHVS, CDR2 FNYEAQ. CDR3 region: CASSKNRGANYGYTF. The CDR3 DNA reads as TGTGCCAGCAGCAAAAACAGGGGAGCTAACTATGGCTACACCTTC.

The sample holds one count of this clone. This chain connects TRBV10-1 to TRBJ2-5; tentatively, D is TRBD1 (5 bases). CDR3 length equals 13 residues. V lost 5 bases to trimming and J lost 1 base, with 8 bases between them. Per the germline V gene, CDR1 is WNHNN and CDR2 is SYGVQD (reference sequence). The CDR3 protein is CASSPTGQETQYF. The CDR3 DNA sequence: TGCGCCAGCAGTCCTACAGGCCAAGAGACCCAGTACTTC.

The V and J genes are TRBV25-1 and TRBJ1-3, with 9 bases lining up with TRBD1. Losses at the gene ends were 4 bases for V and 2 bases for J; bases not matched to a gene: 0. This CDR3 spans 14 amino acids. Germline CDR1 reads MGHDK; CDR2 reads SYGVNS. The CDR3 sequence: CASSGQGAGNTIYF. In DNA form, the CDR3 reads TGTGCCAGCAGTGGACAGGGGGCTGGAAACACCATATATTTT.

CDR3 region: CASSSGGNTGELFF. Here the CDR3 DNA reads TGTGCCAGCAGTTCGGGGGGGAACACCGGGGAGCTGTTTTTT. The V call is TRBV2, the J call TRBJ2-2; 7 bases align to TRBD2. Germline V gives CDR1 SNHLY, CDR2 FYNNEI. V lost 5 bases, J lost 1 base, and 1 base stayed unmatched. The CDR3 runs to 14 residues.

The gene calls are TRBV10-3 and TRBJ2-3; TRBD2 agrees at 8 bases. CDR1 and CDR2 (germline): ENHRY, SYGVKD. CDR3 length: 13 amino acids. Unmatched junction bases numbered 6, after V lost 7 bases and J lost 6 bases. As DNA, the CDR3 is TGTGCCATCAAGGACGGGGGGGGTGATACGCAGTATTTT. Amino acids: CAIKDGGGDTQYF.

CDR3 nucleotides: TGTGCCACCAGCAGGGAGACAGGCGGTGGCTACACCTTC. Translation: CATSRETGGGYTF. The V call is TRBV15, the J call TRBJ1-2; perhaps TRBD1 as D (6 bases). The CDR3 has 13 residues. The germline CDR1 and CDR2 sequences are LNHNV and YYDKDF (reference sequence). Trimming pared 3 bases from V and 7 bases from J, leaving 12 bases between.

V is TRBV19 and J is TRBJ2-3; 13 positions agree with TRBD2. There are 15 residues in the CDR3. With 4 bases clipped from V and 5 bases from J, the junction kept 3 bases outside the gene matches. Germline CDR1 is LNHDA and CDR2 is SQIVND (reference sequence). The CDR3 loop reads CASSKLAGGRDTQYF. The CDR3 DNA is TGTGCCAGTAGTAAACTAGCGGGGGGGCGAGATACGCAGTATTTT.

The CDR3 nucleotides are TGTGCCACCAGTGATCGGTCCCCCACAGGGCTTCGTGGCTACACCTTC. As protein: CATSDRSPTGLRGYTF. V gene TRBV24-1 combines with J gene TRBJ1-2, with TRBD1 as a possible D gene (6 bases). Germline CDR1 KGHDR, CDR2 SFDVKD. V lost 3 bases to trimming and J lost 7 bases, with 20 bases between them. The CDR3 sequence is 16 residues long.

This chain uses TRBV6-1 with TRBJ2-7; TRBD1 is a possible D gene (6 bases). The CDR3 consists of 15 residues. Trimming stripped 3 bases from V and 3 bases from J, with 15 bases between. Germline CDR1 MNHNS, CDR2 SASEGT. The DNA for the CDR3 is TGTGCCAGCAGTGAGCCCAAGGGGACAAGCTACGAGCAGTACTTC. The encoded protein is CASSEPKGTSYEQYF.

The chain couples TRBV18 to TRBJ1-2; possibly TRBD1 for D (5 bases). The CDR3 is 17 residues long. V was shortened by 0 bases and J by 8 bases, with 22 bases between the two germline ends. Germline lookup yields CDR1 KGHSH and CDR2 LQKENI. The DNA of the CDR3 is TGTGCCAGCTCACCACCTAGTAGTGGTGCAGGGAAGTACGGCTACACCTTC. Residues: CASSPPSSGAGKYGYTF.

The chain links TRBV5-1 to TRBJ1-5, with unresolved D. Germline V gene lookup returns CDR1 SGHRS and CDR2 YFSETQ. V was pared by 0 bases and J by 6 bases, with 7 bases between. The CDR3 contains 13 residues. This chain's CDR3 is CASSLGVGQPQHF. In DNA, the CDR3 is TGCGCCAGCAGCTTGGGCGTTGGTCAGCCCCAGCATTTT.

The sample holds a few counts of this clone. The genes are TRBV7-6 and TRBJ2-7, with 10 bases matching TRBD2. Germline trimming cut 4 bases from V and 3 bases from J; bases unmatched to any gene: 6. The CDR3 has 15 amino acids. Germline V lookup: CDR1 SGHVS, CDR2 FNYEAQ. DNA for the CDR3: TGTGCCAGCAGCTCTTTAGCGGGGGGAAACTACGAGCAGTACTTC. Translated, it gives CASSSLAGGNYEQYF. The complete variable domain, with remaining parts taken from reference TRBV7-6 and TRBJ2-7, reads GAGVSQSPRYKVTKRGQDVALRCDPISGHVSLYWYRQALGQGPEFLTYFNYEAQQDKSGLPNDRFSAERPEGSISTLTIQRTEQRDSAMYRCASSSLAGGNYEQYFGPGTRLTVT.

The gene calls are TRBV6-2 or TRBV6-3 and TRBJ2-3; D is possibly TRBD2 (6 bases). The CDR3 length is 16 residues. V lost 2 bases and J 0 bases, leaving 12 bases between the germline ends. Germline assignment: CDR1 MNHEY and CDR2 SVGEGT. The CDR3 region is CASSYGPAGSTDTQYF. DNA of the CDR3: TGTGCCAGCAGTTACGGTCCGGCGGGGAGCACAGATACGCAGTATTTT.

The chain employs TRBV11-3 and TRBJ2-1; TRBD2 matches at 13 bases. Germline CDR1 and CDR2: SGHNT and YENEEA. Unmatched junction bases numbered 6, after V lost 3 bases and J lost 1 base. The CDR3 contains 18 residues. In nucleotides, the CDR3 is TGTGCCAGCAGCTTCACTAGCGGGGGGGCCGGGTCCTACAATGAGCAGTTCTTC. This translates into CASSFTSGGAGSYNEQFF. Drawing the rest from reference TRBV11-3 and TRBJ2-1, the complete variable domain is EAGVVQSPRYKIIEKKQPVAFWCNPISGHNTLYWYLQNLGQGPELLIRYENEEAVDDSQLPKDRFSAERLKGVDSTLKIQPAELGDSAVYLCASSFTSGGAGSYNEQFFGPGTRLTVL.